This TCR beta chain was identified during a study of technical replicates of blood from a few donors. This clone came up once. The assay was immunoSEQ multiplex PCR, and TCRdb's table has in-frame clones only and misses some. The repertoire consists of tens of thousands of clones, with around nine tenths occurring once and the leading ten covering roughly 4.6%. The germline V gene has CDR1 LNHDA and CDR2 SQIVND (reference sequence). With 9 bases clipped from V and 7 bases from J, the junction kept 11 bases outside the gene matches. This CDR3 is built from 16 residues. The receptor comes from a human donor in good health. Some clones in this sample may be carry-over from other donors' samples. This chain connects TRBV19 to TRBJ2-2, with 13 nucleotides matching TRBD2. The sample taken for sequencing was PBMCs. The CDR3 sequence: CASSTSGRARGGELFF. CDR3 nucleotide sequence: TGTGCCAGCTCTACTAGCGGGAGGGCACGGGGCGGGGAGCTGTTTTTT. Drawing the rest from reference TRBV19 and TRBJ2-2, the complete variable domain is DGGITQSPKYLFRKEGQNVTLSCEQNLNHDAMYWYRQDPGQGLRLIYYSQIVNDFQKGDIAEGYSVSREKKESFPLTVTSAQKNPTAFYLCASSTSGRARGGELFFGEGSRLTVL.